This T cell receptor beta chain was sequenced during a study of blood T cell repertoires in COVID-19. Looking at the study overall: COVID-19 samples, acute and convalescent, were from the United States, Italy and Spain. The cDNA or gDNA used as material had been derived from T cells, B-cell-depleted T cells, or PBMCs.

Using immunoSEQ multiplex PCR, the repertoire was profiled, and TCRdb retains in-frame clones only, with some absent. The sample includes 110,000 to 150,000 clones, over 75% of them seen just once. Germline CDR1 PRHDT, CDR2 FYEKMQ (reference sequence). CDR3 length: 15 residues. J gave up 3 bases and V 7 bases, and 11 bases lay outside the gene matches. The sample comprised peripheral blood. This rearrangement joins TRBV13 to TRBJ2-7; 8 bases match TRBD1. The TCR originated in a man in his fifties or sixties with acute or convalescent COVID-19. CDR3 region: CASTLGQGAYYEQYF. The DNA for the CDR3 is TGTGCCAGCACCCTAGGACAGGGTGCTTACTACGAGCAGTACTTC.